One and the same sample provided the 22 T cell receptor beta chains below, sequenced in a study of cytomegalovirus exposure and HLA in healthy donors. 13 Jbeta primers and 60 Vbeta primers were used for the PCR. Generated by immunoSEQ multiplex PCR, the TCRdb table keeps only in-frame clones and is missing some. This table has some 150,000 clones, approximately 80% appearing once. Sequenced: PBMCs. These receptors came from a woman aged 40 to 50 in good health and CMV-seronegative.

The chain employs TRBV5-1 and TRBJ1-4; D is unclear. Trimming stripped 0 bases from V and 5 bases from J, with 20 bases between. The CDR3 extends over 18 amino acids. Germline V gene lookup returns CDR1 SGHRS and CDR2 YFSETQ. This CDR3 reads CASSLGGTTLQLNEKLFF. The CDR3 nucleotides read TGCGCCAGCAGCTTGGGAGGAACAACCTTGCAACTAAATGAAAAACTGTTTTTT.

The chain carries TRBV20-1 and TRBJ1-2; 8 bases are a match to TRBD1. V was pared by 7 bases and J by 6 bases, with 4 bases of the junction left unmatched. Germline V gene data show CDR1 as DFQATT and CDR2 as SNEGSKA (reference sequence). This CDR3 region has 11 residues. This CDR3 is CSVQGADGYTF. The CDR3, as DNA: TGCAGTGTCCAGGGGGCGGATGGCTACACCTTC.

CDR3 DNA: TGTGCCAGCAGAAACCTGGTTAGTGGGAACACTGAAGCTTTCTTT. Translated, it gives CASRNLVSGNTEAFF. The chain recombines TRBV6-5 with TRBJ1-1; no definite D call. The CDR3 is 15 amino acids. Germline loops: CDR1 MNHEY, CDR2 SVGAGI. Trimming took off 6 bases at V and 1 base at J, with 15 bases between the two ends.

The chain uses TRBV4-1 and TRBJ1-1; no definite D call. Germline CDR1 and CDR2: MGHRA and YSYEKL. The length of the CDR3 is 17 residues. Trimming removed 0 bases from V and 3 bases from J, with 17 bases in between. CDR3 region: CASSQDPGSEEDTEAFF. In DNA form, the CDR3 reads TGCGCCAGCAGCCAAGATCCGGGGAGCGAGGAGGACACTGAAGCTTTCTTT.

The chain links TRBV4-1 to TRBJ2-7; 10 bases agree with TRBD2. The V and J ends lost 5 bases and 1 base, in that order; junction bases with no gene match: 5. The V gene's germline CDR1 is MGHRA and CDR2 YSYEKL. The CDR3 contains 15 residues. CDR3 in amino acids: CASSATSGNSYEQYF. The CDR3 region has the DNA TGCGCCAGCAGCGCTACTAGCGGGAATTCCTACGAGCAGTACTTC.

The chain uses TRBV9 and TRBJ2-7; 7 positions agree with TRBD1. The CDR3 length is 16 residues. The germline gives CDR1 SGDLS, CDR2 YYNGEE. V lost 4 bases to trimming and J lost 4 bases; unmatched junction nucleotides: 14. CDR3: CASSKNSGTEIYEQYF. The CDR3 nucleotides read TGTGCCAGCAGCAAAAATTCCGGGACAGAGATTTACGAGCAGTACTTC.

V gene TRBV7-3 combines with J gene TRBJ2-7; the D gene is possibly TRBD2 (6 bases). This CDR3 has 15 residues. Germline loops: CDR1 SGHTA, CDR2 FQGTGA. V was trimmed by 5 bases and J by 4 bases, leaving 18 bases between them. The CDR3 here is CASSARHRGNYEQYF. CDR3 DNA sequence: TGTGCCAGCAGCGCTCGACACCGCGGGAATTACGAGCAGTACTTC.

V is TRBV5-1 and J is TRBJ2-7, with a weak D call TRBD1 (5 bases). Germline V gene sequence: CDR1 SGHRS, CDR2 YFSETQ. This CDR3 is built from 14 residues. V lost 2 bases and J lost 0, with 9 bases in between. In DNA form, the CDR3 reads TGCGCCAGCAGCTTACAGGCCACCTCCTACGAGCAGTACTTC. It codes for CASSLQATSYEQYF.

This chain connects TRBV6-7 to TRBJ1-6, with a weak D call TRBD1 (6 bases). TRBV6-7 is an open reading frame, and its role is uncertain. V was cut by 6 bases and J by 0 bases, with 15 bases left in between. The length of the CDR3 is 17 residues. The CDR3 region is CASSKDSKSSYNSPLHF. The CDR3 DNA follows: TGTGCCAGCAGCAAGGACAGCAAGAGCTCCTATAATTCACCCCTCCACTTT.

This clone has only one observation. This sequence joins TRBV18 and TRBJ1-5; TRBD1 agrees at 8 bases. The CDR3 loop spans 17 amino acids. Germline trimming cut 3 bases from V and 3 bases from J; bases unmatched to any gene: 10. The germline CDR1 and CDR2 sequences are KGHSH and LQKENI. The CDR3 nucleotides read TGTGCCAGCTCACCTCAAACAGGGGGGCCCTACAATCAGCCCCAGCATTTT. Protein: CASSPQTGGPYNQPQHF.

This clone was observed once. This sequence joins TRBV7-2 and TRBJ1-1, with 7 bases fitting TRBD1. Unmatched junction bases numbered 4, after V lost 4 bases and J lost 5 bases. The CDR3 consists of 13 residues. Germline V CDR1 and CDR2: SGHTA, FQGNSA. The DNA of the CDR3 is TGTGCCAGCAGCTCACAGGGGTCGACTGAAGCTTTCTTT. Protein product: CASSSQGSTEAFF. Supplemented by reference TRBV7-2 and TRBJ1-1, the full variable domain reads GAGVSQSPSNKVTEKGKDVELRCDPISGHTALYWYRQSLGQGLEFLIYFQGNSAPDKSGLPSDRFSAERTGGSVSTLTIQRTQQEDSAVYLCASSSQGSTEAFFGQGTRLTVV.

J is TRBJ1-4 and V is TRBV19, with TRBD1 matching 10 bases. The CDR3 runs 17 residues. J gave up 0 bases and V 5 bases, and 6 bases lay outside the gene matches. Germline V gene data show CDR1 as LNHDA and CDR2 as SQIVND (reference sequence). The CDR3 bases are TGTGCCAGTAGTGCCTGGGACAGGGGTGCAACTAATGAAAAACTGTTTTTT. Amino acids: CASSAWDRGATNEKLFF. Combining the CDR3 with reference TRBV19 and TRBJ1-4 gives the whole variable domain DGGITQSPKYLFRKEGQNVTLSCEQNLNHDAMYWYRQDPGQGLRLIYYSQIVNDFQKGDIAEGYSVSREKKESFPLTVTSAQKNPTAFYLCASSAWDRGATNEKLFFGSGTQLSVL.

The chain employs TRBV7-9 and TRBJ2-2, with TRBD1 as a possible D gene (6 bases). Looked up from germline, CDR1 is SEHNR and CDR2 is FQNEAQ (reference sequence). The CDR3 spans 16 residues. V shed 5 bases and J shed 4 bases, with 17 bases lying between them. The CDR3 region is CASSPDTGFVTGELFF. The DNA for the CDR3 is TGTGCCAGCAGCCCAGACACAGGGTTCGTCACCGGGGAGCTGTTTTTT.

The rearrangement links TRBV6-1 to TRBJ2-4; a possible D gene is TRBD1 (5 bases). CDR3 length: 15 residues. Germline CDR1 MNHNS, CDR2 SASEGT. V was shortened by 2 bases and J by 4 bases, with 12 bases between the two germline ends. The CDR3 region has the DNA TGTGCCAGCAGTGAATATGGGGCCGAAAAAAACATTCAGTACTTC. Its translation is CASSEYGAEKNIQYF.

On this clone: At one end, the junction sequence differs from germline, possibly due to a read error. V usage is TRBV28 and J usage is TRBJ1-2; 7 nucleotides line up with TRBD1. The CDR3 extends over 13 amino acids. Germline-derived CDR1 and CDR2 are MDHEN and SYDVKM. CDR3 sequence (DNA): TGTGCCAACAGGGACAGAAGTAACTATGTCTACACCTTC. It specifies CANRDRSNYVYTF.

The chain carries TRBV27 and TRBJ1-5; D remains unclear. Germline V gives CDR1 MNHEY, CDR2 SMNVEV (reference sequence). V was pared by 2 bases and J by 6 bases, with 8 bases between. This CDR3 is 13 amino acids long. In DNA, the CDR3 is TGTGCCAGCAGTTTAGAGTCAGGTCAGCCCCAGCATTTT. It translates to CASSLESGQPQHF.

The chain couples TRBV27 to TRBJ1-5, with TRBD1 matching 8 bases. This CDR3 comprises 15 residues. Trimming cost V 1 base and J 6 bases; bases outside gene matches: 5. CDR1 is MNHEY and CDR2 is SMNVEV in the germline V gene (reference sequence). In DNA form, the CDR3 reads TGTGCCAGCAGTTTATGGGGCAGGGGGCTTCAGCCCCAGCATTTT. It specifies CASSLWGRGLQPQHF.

This clone was detected only once. The chain couples TRBV7-3 to TRBJ2-7; D may be TRBD2 (6 bases). V dropped 2 bases and J dropped 4 bases, with 12 bases sitting between them. The CDR3 runs to 14 residues. Germline V gene lookup returns CDR1 SGHTA and CDR2 FQGTGA. CDR3 protein: CASSLQGGAYEQYF. The CDR3 DNA sequence: TGTGCCAGCAGCTTACAAGGCGGGGCTTACGAGCAGTACTTC.

V is TRBV5-1 and J is TRBJ2-1, with 14 positions matching TRBD2. Losses at the gene ends were 2 bases for V and 9 bases for J; bases not matched to a gene: 10. CDR3 length equals 17 residues. The germline V gene encodes CDR1 SGHRS and CDR2 YFSETQ. The CDR3 protein is CASSFYSGTSGSGEQFF. The CDR3, as DNA: TGCGCCAGCAGCTTCTATTCCGGGACTAGCGGGAGTGGTGAGCAGTTCTTC.

The V gene is TRBV5-4, the J gene TRBJ2-3; the match to TRBD2 covers 7 bases. Germline V gene data show CDR1 as SGHNT and CDR2 as YYREEE (reference sequence). The CDR3 loop spans 15 amino acids. After removal of 1 base from V and 0 bases from J, the junction contained 2 bases not matched to a gene. The CDR3 protein is CASSLSGASTDTQYF. The CDR3 bases are TGTGCCAGCAGCTTGAGCGGGGCTAGCACAGATACGCAGTATTTT.

The V call is TRBV29-1, the J call TRBJ2-1; a possible D gene is TRBD1 (6 bases). The CDR3 is made up of 12 amino acids. Germline CDR1 and CDR2: SQVTM and ANQGSEA. The ends were cut back, 7 bases at V and 6 bases at J, with 13 bases in the middle. The CDR3 reads CSGVGAGNEQFF. The CDR3 DNA is TGCAGCGGGGTGGGGGCGGGCAATGAGCAGTTCTTC.

The chain uses TRBV7-9 and TRBJ1-5; D is ambiguous. This CDR3 has 14 amino acids. V was trimmed by 5 bases and J by 4 bases, leaving 12 bases between them. Germline loops: CDR1 SEHNR, CDR2 FQNEAQ (reference sequence). The CDR3 spells CASSPAGRNQPQHF. The CDR3 DNA reads TGTGCCAGCAGCCCGGCGGGGAGGAATCAGCCCCAGCATTTT. Full variable domain (outside the CDR3, taken from reference TRBV7-9 and TRBJ1-5): DTGVSQNPRHKITKRGQNVTFRCDPISEHNRLYWYRQTLGQGPEFLTYFQNEAQLEKSRLLSDRFSAERPKGSFSTLEIQRTEQGDSAMYLCASSPAGRNQPQHFGDGTRLSIL.